The subject of this entry is one TCR beta chain. Germline assignment: CDR1 SNHLY and CDR2 FYNNEI. The CDR3 runs to 13 residues. The V gene lost 4 bases and the J gene lost 5 bases, with 12 bases spanning the gap. Cohort allocation depended upon clinical history that participants reported. The method was immunoSEQ multiplex PCR; TCRdb's version includes in-frame clones alone and lacks a portion of them. The table lists over 120,000 clones, roughly 75% of them singletons. The data derive from a study of blood T cell repertoires in COVID-19. V usage is TRBV2 and J usage is TRBJ2-7; possibly TRBD2 for D (5 bases). Sequenced sample: PBMCs or T cells enriched from blood (not recorded which). The TCR comes from a woman between 45 and 60 years old who had recovered from COVID-19. DNA for the CDR3: TGTGCCAGCAGTGTTTCTATCGGGAACGAGCAGTACTTC. Translating it yields CASSVSIGNEQYF.